These 31 T cell receptor beta chains originate from one sample sequenced in a study of T cell repertoires in ileal Crohn's disease. Assay: immunoSEQ multiplex PCR; the TCRdb copy retains only in-frame clones and omits some. The sample yields thousands of clones, 72% seen once. Time point here: proximal margin of the surgical specimen (macroscopically non-inflamed). The sample taken for sequencing was ileal tissue. These TCRs come from an adult with Crohn's disease.

The chain carries TRBV28 and TRBJ2-7, with 8 positions matching TRBD1. Germline assignment: CDR1 MDHEN and CDR2 SYDVKM. CDR3 length equals 15 residues. V lost 5 bases, J lost 6 bases, and 12 bases stayed unmatched. The CDR3 is CASSHTHRQGPEQYF. CDR3 nucleotides: TGTGCCAGCAGTCATACACACCGACAGGGGCCCGAGCAGTACTTC. The full variable domain, rest sourced from reference TRBV28 and TRBJ2-7, is DVKVTQSSRYLVKRTGEKVFLECVQDMDHENMFWYRQDPGLGLRLIYFSYDVKMKEKGDIPEGYSVSREKKERFSLILESASTNQTSMYLCASSHTHRQGPEQYFGPGTRLTVT.

The chain joins TRBV18 to TRBJ1-1; D possibly corresponds to TRBD1 (6 bases). This CDR3 is built from 15 residues. Trimming removed 3 bases from V and 4 bases from J, with 15 bases in between. Germline CDR1 and CDR2: KGHSH and LQKENI. The chain's CDR3 is CASSPSRGEGTEAFF. CDR3 bases: TGTGCCAGCTCACCGAGTAGGGGGGAGGGCACTGAAGCTTTCTTT.

The chain carries TRBV21-1 and TRBJ2-3. TRBV21-1 corresponds to a pseudogene. There are 13 residues in the CDR3. The CDR3 DNA reads TGTGCCAGCAGTCTCAATGGGGGAGATACGCAGTATTTT. It yields the protein CASSLNGGDTQYF.

The rearrangement links TRBV6-1 to TRBJ2-2, with 11 positions matching TRBD2. V shed 5 bases and J 3 bases; nucleotides not matched to a gene: 2. CDR3 size: 15 residues. The V gene's germline CDR1 is MNHNS and CDR2 SASEGT. CDR3 bases: TGTGCCAGCAGTCGTAGCGGGAGGGACACCGGGGAGCTGTTTTTT. Translating it yields CASSRSGRDTGELFF.

J is TRBJ1-2 and V is TRBV4-2; unclear D gene. The ends were cut back, 0 bases at V and 2 bases at J, with 10 bases in the middle. Germline V CDR1 and CDR2: LGHNA, YNFKEQ. This CDR3 spans 15 amino acids. The CDR3: CASSQDGVGNYGYTF. For the CDR3, the DNA is TGTGCCAGCAGCCAAGATGGGGTGGGGAACTATGGCTACACCTTC.

The genes are TRBV9 and TRBJ2-2; 7 bases match TRBD1. This CDR3 comprises 13 residues. Germline CDR1 and CDR2: SGDLS and YYNGEE. The J segment lost 5 bases and the V segment lost 2 bases, leaving 0 bases of the junction unmatched. The CDR3 here is CASSVTGTGELFF. CDR3 in DNA: TGTGCCAGCAGCGTGACAGGGACCGGGGAGCTGTTTTTT.

J is TRBJ1-2 and V is TRBV6-5, with D possibly being TRBD1 (5 bases). CDR3 length: 13 residues. Germline loops: CDR1 MNHEY, CDR2 SVGAGI. Trimming removed 5 bases at V and 8 bases at J, with 15 bases between. The CDR3 protein is CASSRRQGAGYTF. The DNA for the CDR3 is TGTGCCAGCAGTCGTCGGCAGGGAGCCGGCTACACCTTC.

This chain connects TRBV6-1 to TRBJ2-7; tentatively, D is TRBD1 (6 bases). Germline V CDR1 and CDR2: MNHNS, SASEGT. Trimming took 9 bases from V and 3 from J, leaving 15 bases between them. The CDR3 runs to 13 residues. The chain's CDR3 is CARRVGANYEQYF. CDR3 nucleotide sequence: TGTGCCAGAAGGGTGGGGGCGAACTACGAGCAGTACTTC.

This chain links TRBV19 with TRBJ1-2, with a possible D match to TRBD1 (6 bases). With 5 bases removed from V and 7 bases from J, the gap between germline ends came to 11 bases. From germline, CDR1 is LNHDA and CDR2 SQIVND (reference sequence). The CDR3 runs 12 residues. CDR3 in amino acids: CASSAGTTGYTF. The DNA of the CDR3 is TGTGCCAGTAGTGCTGGGACAACTGGCTACACCTTC.

By share of the sample, this clone is medium-sized. The J gene is TRBJ1-1, the V gene TRBV18; possibly TRBD1 for D (6 bases). The CDR3 length is 15 residues. CDR1 is KGHSH and CDR2 is LQKENI in the germline V gene. Deletions cut 3 bases from V and 5 bases from J, with 16 bases between. The CDR3 spells CASSPARGASTEAFF. The CDR3 DNA follows: TGTGCCAGCTCACCGGCCCGGGGGGCAAGTACTGAAGCTTTCTTT. The full variable domain, completed using reference TRBV18 and TRBJ1-1, is NAGVMQNPRHLVRRRGQEARLRCSPMKGHSHVYWYRQLPEEGLKFMVYLQKENIIDESGMPKERFSAEFPKEGPSILRIQQVVRGDSAAYFCASSPARGASTEAFFGQGTRLTVV.

V and J are TRBV7-9 and TRBJ2-1; the match to TRBD2 covers 7 bases. CDR1 and CDR2 (germline): SEHNR, FQNEAQ (reference sequence). V shed 1 base, J shed 8 bases, and the junction held 11 bases outside the gene matches. This CDR3 region has 16 residues. The CDR3 sequence: CASSLGRLAEKDEQFF. As DNA, the CDR3 is TGTGCCAGCAGCTTAGGACGGCTAGCGGAAAAGGATGAGCAGTTCTTC.

This clone was detected once. The same CDR3 is also encoded by other DNA sequences in this sample. V is TRBV19 and J is TRBJ2-7; D is perhaps TRBD1 (6 bases). CDR3 length equals 14 residues. Germline CDR1 is LNHDA and CDR2 is SQIVND (reference sequence). The ends were cut back, 5 bases at V and 0 bases at J, with 11 bases in the middle. The CDR3 nucleotides read TGTGCCAGTAGTCCCCAGGGGTCCTCCTACGAGCAGTACTTC. Translation gives CASSPQGSSYEQYF.

The rearrangement links TRBV10-3 to TRBJ2-3; 9 bases match TRBD2. The length of the CDR3 is 15 residues. Germline values: CDR1 ENHRY, CDR2 SYGVKD. V was pared by 4 bases and J by 3 bases, with 5 bases of the junction left unmatched. The CDR3 DNA reads as TGTGCCATCAGTGCCCAGCGGGGGGCGACAGATACGCAGTATTTT. This translates into CAISAQRGATDTQYF.

In this sample, this clone turned up once. The chain recombines TRBV14 with TRBJ2-7; TRBD2 aligns across 7 bases. V lost 1 base and J lost 0; bases outside the gene matches: 6. Germline V gene sequence: CDR1 SGHDN, CDR2 FVKESK. The CDR3 is 16 residues long. As DNA, the CDR3 is TGTGCCAGCAGCCAAGGGCTAGCGGACTTCTCCTACGAGCAGTACTTC. Translation: CASSQGLADFSYEQYF.

The J gene is TRBJ2-7, the V gene TRBV7-6, with 11 bases that match TRBD2. The CDR3 sequence is 18 residues long. Germline-derived CDR1 and CDR2 are SGHVS and FNYEAQ. With 4 bases clipped from V and 0 bases from J, the junction kept 11 bases outside the gene matches. The CDR3 DNA is TGTGCCAGCAGCTCCCGCCCGGTTACTAGCGGGGGCTCCTACGAGCAGTACTTC. It translates to CASSSRPVTSGGSYEQYF.

The chain carries TRBV18 and TRBJ1-6; weak D call: TRBD1 (5 bases). This CDR3 has 13 amino acids. The germline V gene has CDR1 KGHSH and CDR2 LQKENI. Trimming pared 10 bases from V and 7 bases from J, leaving 14 bases between. The CDR3 here is CATSGTNNSPLHF. Here the CDR3 DNA reads TGTGCCACCTCCGGGACGAACAATTCACCCCTCCACTTT.

The chain carries TRBV7-6 and TRBJ2-7, with D maybe TRBD2 (6 bases). This CDR3 contains 14 residues. V was shortened by 5 bases and J by 3 bases, with 14 bases between the two germline ends. The germline CDR1 and CDR2 sequences are SGHVS and FNYEAQ. The CDR3 bases are TGTGCCAGCAGCCCCAGGGACTCGGACTACGAGCAGTACTTC. Residues: CASSPRDSDYEQYF.

The V and J genes are TRBV6-1 and TRBJ2-1; the match to TRBD2 covers 8 bases. V gave up 5 bases and J gave up 8 bases; unmatched junction bases: 5. The CDR3 contains 13 residues. Germline assignment: CDR1 MNHNS and CDR2 SASEGT. CDR3 in amino acids: CASSPTSVDEQFF. CDR3 DNA: TGTGCCAGCAGTCCGACTAGCGTCGATGAGCAGTTCTTC.

The chain has TRBV4-1 and TRBJ1-4; 9 bases are shared with TRBD1. This CDR3 region has 16 residues. CDR1 is MGHRA and CDR2 is YSYEKL in the germline V gene. After removal of 5 bases from V and 7 bases from J, the junction contained 11 bases not matched to a gene. CDR3 bases: TGCGCCAGCAGCTCTTTACCGGGACAGGGACGTGAAAAACTGTTTTTT. This translates into CASSSLPGQGREKLFF.

The chain has TRBV7-2 and TRBJ2-1; the D gene could be TRBD1 or TRBD2 (5 bases each). This CDR3 has 16 amino acids. V lost 1 base and J lost 0, with 10 bases in between. CDR1 SGHTA and CDR2 FQGNSA come from the germline V gene. CDR3 protein: CASSLGLGASYNEQFF. The DNA of the CDR3 is TGTGCCAGCAGCTTAGGTCTCGGGGCCTCCTACAATGAGCAGTTCTTC.

The V gene is TRBV7-3, the J gene TRBJ1-1; no firm D call. CDR1 is SGHTA, CDR2 FQGTGA, per germline. V lost 0 bases to trimming and J lost 5 bases, with 10 bases between them. This CDR3 has 14 residues. CDR3 sequence reads: CASSLTRESTEAFF. The CDR3 DNA sequence: TGTGCCAGCAGCTTAACACGGGAGAGTACTGAAGCTTTCTTT. Using reference TRBV7-3 and TRBJ1-1 for the parts outside the CDR3, the full variable domain is GAGVSQTPSNKVTEKGKYVELRCDPISGHTALYWYRQSLGQGPEFLIYFQGTGAADDSGLPNDRFFAVRPEGSVSTLKIQRTERGDSAVYLCASSLTRESTEAFFGQGTRLTVV.

This chain links TRBV7-6 with TRBJ2-3; 7 bases agree with TRBD2. After removal of 10 bases from V and 7 bases from J, the junction contained 11 bases not matched to a gene. The germline V gene encodes CDR1 SGHVS and CDR2 FNYEAQ. CDR3 length: 13 amino acids. The chain's CDR3 is CATRGGAGNTQYF. The DNA of the CDR3 is TGTGCCACCCGGGGAGGGGCCGGGAATACGCAGTATTTT.

The genes are TRBV25-1 and TRBJ1-2; tentatively, D is TRBD1 (5 bases). The CDR3 is made up of 18 amino acids. Germline V lookup: CDR1 MGHDK, CDR2 SYGVNS. The germline V and J ends were trimmed by 3 bases and 6 bases, with 26 bases remaining between them. CDR3 sequence reads: CASSDQAGRGKLKDGYTF. The CDR3 bases are TGTGCCAGCAGTGATCAAGCAGGGAGGGGCAAGTTGAAAGATGGCTACACCTTC.

V and J are TRBV15 and TRBJ2-7; 10 bases match TRBD1. Germline lookup yields CDR1 LNHNV and CDR2 YYDKDF (reference sequence). The CDR3 runs 13 residues. V shed 9 bases, J shed 7 bases, and the junction held 9 bases outside the gene matches. The DNA of the CDR3 is TGTGCCACGGGTCGACAGGGGGCGCGAGAGCAGTACTTC. Protein product: CATGRQGAREQYF.

The rearrangement joins TRBV15 to TRBJ1-3; D is ambiguous. CDR3 length: 16 residues. In germline, CDR1 is LNHNV, CDR2 YYDKDF (reference sequence). With 1 base removed from V and 0 bases from J, the gap between germline ends came to 10 bases. CDR3 region: CATSRGGSLSGNTIYF. In DNA form, the CDR3 reads TGTGCCACCAGCAGAGGGGGAAGCCTCTCTGGAAACACCATATATTTT.

The V gene is TRBV7-2, the J gene TRBJ2-2; D ambiguous. V was clipped by 5 bases and J by 1 base, with 8 bases between them. Germline V CDR1 and CDR2: SGHTA, FQGNSA. CDR3 length: 14 residues. The CDR3 loop is CASSLQVNTGELFF. In DNA, the CDR3 is TGTGCCAGCAGCCTTCAGGTGAACACCGGGGAGCTGTTTTTT.

This clone was seen once. V is TRBV19 and J is TRBJ1-2; D possibly corresponds to TRBD1 (6 bases). V was trimmed by 3 bases and J by 12 bases, leaving 20 bases between them. This CDR3 is 14 amino acids long. Germline V gene lookup returns CDR1 LNHDA and CDR2 SQIVND (reference sequence). The CDR3 sequence is CASSIGRGLTADTF. CDR3 nucleotide sequence: TGTGCCAGTAGTATCGGCAGGGGACTAACTGCGGACACCTTC. Filled out from reference TRBV19 and TRBJ1-2, the complete variable domain reads DGGITQSPKYLFRKEGQNVTLSCEQNLNHDAMYWYRQDPGQGLRLIYYSQIVNDFQKGDIAEGYSVSREKKESFPLTVTSAQKNPTAFYLCASSIGRGLTADTFGSGTRLTVV.

The rearrangement uses TRBV19 and TRBJ1-5, with TRBD1 matching over 7 bases. The CDR3 loop spans 16 amino acids. Trimming cost V 2 bases and J 2 bases; bases outside gene matches: 6. Germline assignment: CDR1 LNHDA and CDR2 SQIVND (reference sequence). DNA of the CDR3: TGTGCCAGTAGTATACCGGCAGGGGGTGGCAATCAGCCCCAGCATTTT. It encodes CASSIPAGGGNQPQHF.

This clone came up a few times. The chain uses TRBV4-3 and TRBJ2-6; TRBD2 might be the D (5 bases). The V gene lost 1 base and the J gene lost 0 bases, with 10 bases spanning the gap. Per the germline V gene, CDR1 is LGHNA and CDR2 is YSLEER. CDR3 length: 17 amino acids. The CDR3 DNA reads TGCGCCAGCAGCCAAGGAGGGTTCAGCTCTGGGGCCAACGTCCTGACTTTC. Encoded protein: CASSQGGFSSGANVLTF.

This clone was recorded only once. This chain joins TRBV5-6 and TRBJ1-4; no reliable D call. The CDR3 contains 13 residues. Germline assignment: CDR1 SGHDT and CDR2 YYEEEE. V shed 2 bases and J shed 4 bases, with 6 bases lying between them. CDR3 nucleotides: TGTGCCAGCAGCTTCAACTTTAATGAAAAACTGTTTTTT. It encodes CASSFNFNEKLFF.

This clone was counted between two and nine times. V and J are TRBV30 and TRBJ2-5, with a weak D call TRBD2 (6 bases). From germline, CDR1 is GTSNPN and CDR2 SVGIG (reference sequence). The CDR3 sequence is 13 residues long. V shed 0 bases and J shed 5 bases, with 10 bases lying between them. CDR3 DNA: TGTGCCTGGAGTGTGGGGGGAGGTGAGACCCAGTACTTC. This sequence encodes CAWSVGGGETQYF.